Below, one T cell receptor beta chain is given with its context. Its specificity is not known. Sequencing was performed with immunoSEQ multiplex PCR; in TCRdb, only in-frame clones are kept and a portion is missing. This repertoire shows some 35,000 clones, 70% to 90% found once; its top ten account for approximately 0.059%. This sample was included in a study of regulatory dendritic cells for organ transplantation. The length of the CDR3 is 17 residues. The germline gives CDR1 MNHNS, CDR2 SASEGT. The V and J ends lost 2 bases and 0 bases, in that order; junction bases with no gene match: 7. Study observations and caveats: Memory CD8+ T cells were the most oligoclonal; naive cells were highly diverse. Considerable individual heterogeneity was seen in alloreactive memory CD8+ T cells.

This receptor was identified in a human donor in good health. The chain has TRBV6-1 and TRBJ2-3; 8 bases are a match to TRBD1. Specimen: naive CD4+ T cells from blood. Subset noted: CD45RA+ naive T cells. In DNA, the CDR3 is TGTGCCAGCAGTGAAAGACGGGGACAGGCTAGCACAGATACGCAGTATTTT. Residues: CASSERRGQASTDTQYF.